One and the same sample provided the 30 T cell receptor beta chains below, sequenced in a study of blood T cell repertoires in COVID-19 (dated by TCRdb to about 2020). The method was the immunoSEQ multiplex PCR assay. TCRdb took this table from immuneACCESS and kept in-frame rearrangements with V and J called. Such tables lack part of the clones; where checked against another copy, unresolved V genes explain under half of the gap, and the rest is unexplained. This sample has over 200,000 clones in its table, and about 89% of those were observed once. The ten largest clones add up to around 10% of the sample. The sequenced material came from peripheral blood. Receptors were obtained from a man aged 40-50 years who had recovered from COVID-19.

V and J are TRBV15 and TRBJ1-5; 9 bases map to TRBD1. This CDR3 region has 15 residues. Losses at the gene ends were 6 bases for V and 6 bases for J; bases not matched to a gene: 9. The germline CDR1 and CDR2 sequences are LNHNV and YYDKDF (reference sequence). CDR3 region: CATSVDRGTAQPQHF. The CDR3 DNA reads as TGTGCCACCAGTGTAGACAGGGGGACTGCTCAGCCCCAGCATTTT.

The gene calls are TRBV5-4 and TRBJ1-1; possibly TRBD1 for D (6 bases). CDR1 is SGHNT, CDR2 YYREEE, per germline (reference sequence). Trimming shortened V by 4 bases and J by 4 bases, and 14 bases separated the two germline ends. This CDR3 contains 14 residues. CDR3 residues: CASSPRQVPTEAFF. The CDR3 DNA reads TGTGCCAGCAGCCCACGACAGGTTCCCACTGAAGCTTTCTTT.

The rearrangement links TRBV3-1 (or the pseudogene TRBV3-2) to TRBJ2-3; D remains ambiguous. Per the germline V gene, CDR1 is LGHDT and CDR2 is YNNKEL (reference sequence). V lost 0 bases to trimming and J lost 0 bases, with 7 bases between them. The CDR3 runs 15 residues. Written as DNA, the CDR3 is TGTGCCAGCAGCCAAGATCTCCCTAGCACAGATACGCAGTATTTT. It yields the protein CASSQDLPSTDTQYF.

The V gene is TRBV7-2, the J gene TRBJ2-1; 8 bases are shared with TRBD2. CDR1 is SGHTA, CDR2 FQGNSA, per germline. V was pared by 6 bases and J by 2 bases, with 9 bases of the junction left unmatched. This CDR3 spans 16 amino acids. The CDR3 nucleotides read TGTGCCAGCAGATTAAGCGGGAGAGGGCCCTACAATGAGCAGTTCTTC. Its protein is CASRLSGRGPYNEQFF.

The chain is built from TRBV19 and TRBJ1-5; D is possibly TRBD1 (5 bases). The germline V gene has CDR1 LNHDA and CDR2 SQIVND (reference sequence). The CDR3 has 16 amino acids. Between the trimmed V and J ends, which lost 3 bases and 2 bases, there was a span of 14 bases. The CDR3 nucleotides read TGTGCCAGTAGTATCCCCGCAGGGCTGGGCAATCAGCCCCAGCATTTT. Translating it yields CASSIPAGLGNQPQHF.

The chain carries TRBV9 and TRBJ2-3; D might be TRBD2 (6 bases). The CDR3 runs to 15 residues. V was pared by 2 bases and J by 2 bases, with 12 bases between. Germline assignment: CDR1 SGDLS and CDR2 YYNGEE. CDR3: CASSVALATTDTQYF. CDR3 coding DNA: TGTGCCAGCAGCGTTGCCCTAGCGACCACAGATACGCAGTATTTT.

The CDR3 sequence: CASSGLGGAQETQYF. Written as DNA, the CDR3 is TGTGCCAGCAGTGGGCTAGGGGGGGCTCAAGAGACCCAGTACTTC. The chain carries TRBV2 and TRBJ2-5; weak D call: TRBD2 (7 bases). This CDR3 has 15 residues. Trimming took 4 bases from V and 2 from J, leaving 14 bases between them. Germline CDR1 and CDR2: SNHLY and FYNNEI.

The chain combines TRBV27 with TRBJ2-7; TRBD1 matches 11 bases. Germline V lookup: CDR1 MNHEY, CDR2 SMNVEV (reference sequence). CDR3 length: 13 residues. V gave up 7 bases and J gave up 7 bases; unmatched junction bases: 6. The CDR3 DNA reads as TGTGCCAGCAACGGGGACAGGGGGGTAGAGCAGTACTTC. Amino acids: CASNGDRGVEQYF.

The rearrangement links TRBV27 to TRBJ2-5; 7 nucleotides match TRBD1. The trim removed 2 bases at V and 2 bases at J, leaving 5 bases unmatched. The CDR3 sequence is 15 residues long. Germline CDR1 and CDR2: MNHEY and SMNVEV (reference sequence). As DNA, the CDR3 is TGTGCCAGCAGTTTACTTGGGACAGCTCAAGAGACCCAGTACTTC. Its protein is CASSLLGTAQETQYF.

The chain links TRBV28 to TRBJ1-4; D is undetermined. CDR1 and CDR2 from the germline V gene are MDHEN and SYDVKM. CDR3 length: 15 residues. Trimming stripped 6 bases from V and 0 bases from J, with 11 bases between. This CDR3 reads CASSPRGPTNEKLFF. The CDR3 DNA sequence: TGTGCCAGCAGCCCCCGGGGTCCAACTAATGAAAAACTGTTTTTT.

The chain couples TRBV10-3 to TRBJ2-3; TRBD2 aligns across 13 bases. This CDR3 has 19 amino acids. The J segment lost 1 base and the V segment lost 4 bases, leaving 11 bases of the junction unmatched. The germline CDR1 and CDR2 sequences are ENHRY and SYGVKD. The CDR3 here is CAISGLRTSGSGGTDTQYF. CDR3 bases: TGTGCCATCAGTGGGTTAAGGACTAGCGGGAGTGGAGGCACAGATACGCAGTATTTT.

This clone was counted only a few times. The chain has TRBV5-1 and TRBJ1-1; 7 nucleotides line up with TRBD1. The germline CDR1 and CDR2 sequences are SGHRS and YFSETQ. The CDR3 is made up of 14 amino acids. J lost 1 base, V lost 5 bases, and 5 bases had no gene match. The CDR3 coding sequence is TGCGCCAGCAGGTCGGGACAGCCGAACACTGAAGCTTTCTTT. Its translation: CASRSGQPNTEAFF. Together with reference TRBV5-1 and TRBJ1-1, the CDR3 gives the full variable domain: KAGVTQTPRYLIKTRGQQVTLSCSPISGHRSVSWYQQTPGQGLQFLFEYFSETQRNKGNFPGRFSGRQFSNSRSEMNVSTLELGDSALYLCASRSGQPNTEAFFGQGTRLTVV.

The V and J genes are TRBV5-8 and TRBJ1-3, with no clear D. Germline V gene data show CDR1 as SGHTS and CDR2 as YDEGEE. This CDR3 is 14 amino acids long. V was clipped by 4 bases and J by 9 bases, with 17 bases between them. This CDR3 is CASSHRPGGFTIYF. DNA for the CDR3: TGTGCCAGCAGCCATCGGCCAGGCGGGTTCACCATATATTTT.

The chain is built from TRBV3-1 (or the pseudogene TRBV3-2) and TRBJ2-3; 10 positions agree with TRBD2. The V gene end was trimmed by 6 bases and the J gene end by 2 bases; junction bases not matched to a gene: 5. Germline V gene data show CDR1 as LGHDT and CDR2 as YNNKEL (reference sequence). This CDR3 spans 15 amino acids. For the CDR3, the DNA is TGTGCCAGCAGAACTAGCGGGGCCTCCACAGATACGCAGTATTTT. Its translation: CASRTSGASTDTQYF.

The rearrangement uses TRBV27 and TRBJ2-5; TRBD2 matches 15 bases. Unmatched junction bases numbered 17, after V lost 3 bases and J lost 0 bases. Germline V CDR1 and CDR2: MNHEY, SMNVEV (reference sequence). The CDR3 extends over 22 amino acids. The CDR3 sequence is CASSFRLGGGLAGGKYQETQYF. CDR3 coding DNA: TGTGCCAGCAGTTTCCGCCTGGGCGGCGGACTAGCGGGGGGGAAGTACCAAGAGACCCAGTACTTC.

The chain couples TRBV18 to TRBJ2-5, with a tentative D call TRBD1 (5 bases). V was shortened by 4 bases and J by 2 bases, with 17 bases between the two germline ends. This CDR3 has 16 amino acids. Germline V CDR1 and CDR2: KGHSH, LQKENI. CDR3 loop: CASSRTRTLSQETQYF. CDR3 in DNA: TGTGCCAGCTCACGAACCCGGACACTGAGTCAAGAGACCCAGTACTTC.

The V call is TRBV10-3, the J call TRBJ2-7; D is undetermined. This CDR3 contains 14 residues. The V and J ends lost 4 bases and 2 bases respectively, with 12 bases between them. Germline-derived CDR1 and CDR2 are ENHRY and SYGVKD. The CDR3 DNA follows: TGTGCCATCAGTGCCGTGGGCAGAACCTACGAGCAGTACTTC. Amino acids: CAISAVGRTYEQYF.

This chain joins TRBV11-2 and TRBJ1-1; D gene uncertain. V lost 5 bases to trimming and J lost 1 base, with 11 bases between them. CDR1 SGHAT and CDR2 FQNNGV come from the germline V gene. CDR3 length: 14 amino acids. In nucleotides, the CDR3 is TGTGCCAGCAGCCCTCGGGGTTGGAACACTGAAGCTTTCTTT. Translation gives CASSPRGWNTEAFF.

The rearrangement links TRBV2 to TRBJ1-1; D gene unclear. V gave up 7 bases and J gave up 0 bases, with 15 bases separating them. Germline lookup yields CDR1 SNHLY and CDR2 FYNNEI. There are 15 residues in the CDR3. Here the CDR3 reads CASISSVPVNTEAFF. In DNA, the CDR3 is TGTGCCAGCATATCATCGGTGCCGGTGAACACTGAAGCTTTCTTT.

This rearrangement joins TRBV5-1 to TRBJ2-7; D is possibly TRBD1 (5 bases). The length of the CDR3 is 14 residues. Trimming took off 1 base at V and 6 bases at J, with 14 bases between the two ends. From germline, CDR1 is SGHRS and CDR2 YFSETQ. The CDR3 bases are TGCGCCAGCAGCTTGACGCAGGGTGTCGGCGAGCAGTACTTC. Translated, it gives CASSLTQGVGEQYF.

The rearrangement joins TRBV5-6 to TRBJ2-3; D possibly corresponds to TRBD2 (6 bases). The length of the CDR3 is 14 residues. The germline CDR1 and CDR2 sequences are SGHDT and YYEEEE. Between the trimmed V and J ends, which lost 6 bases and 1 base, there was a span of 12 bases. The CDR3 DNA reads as TGTGCCAGCACCTTTGGGACTCGCACAGATACGCAGTATTTT. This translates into CASTFGTRTDTQYF.

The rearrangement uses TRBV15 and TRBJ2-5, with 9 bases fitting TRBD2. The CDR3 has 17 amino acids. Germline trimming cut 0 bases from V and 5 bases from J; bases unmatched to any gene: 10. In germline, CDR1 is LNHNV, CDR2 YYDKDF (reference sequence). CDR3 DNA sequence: TGTGCCACCAGCAGAGATAAGGGAGCGGGAGGACTCGAGACCCAGTACTTC. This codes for CATSRDKGAGGLETQYF.

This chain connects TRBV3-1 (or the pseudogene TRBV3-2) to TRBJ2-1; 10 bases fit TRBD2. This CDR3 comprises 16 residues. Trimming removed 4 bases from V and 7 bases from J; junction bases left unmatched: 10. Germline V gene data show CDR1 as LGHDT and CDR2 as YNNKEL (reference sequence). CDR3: CASSPPLAGERNEQFF. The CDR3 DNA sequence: TGTGCCAGCAGCCCCCCTCTAGCGGGGGAACGGAATGAGCAGTTCTTC.

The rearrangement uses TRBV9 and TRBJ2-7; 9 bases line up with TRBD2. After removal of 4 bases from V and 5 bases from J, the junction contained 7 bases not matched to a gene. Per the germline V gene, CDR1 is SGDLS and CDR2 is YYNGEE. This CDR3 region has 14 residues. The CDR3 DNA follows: TGTGCCAGCAGCTCGACTAGCGGCTGGAACGAGCAGTACTTC. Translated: CASSSTSGWNEQYF.

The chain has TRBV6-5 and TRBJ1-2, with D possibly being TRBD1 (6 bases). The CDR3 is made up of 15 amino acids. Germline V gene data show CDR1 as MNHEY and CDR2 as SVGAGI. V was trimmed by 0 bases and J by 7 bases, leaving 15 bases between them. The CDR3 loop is CASSYSARTVRGYTF. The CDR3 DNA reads TGTGCCAGCAGTTACTCGGCCCGGACAGTCCGTGGCTACACCTTC.

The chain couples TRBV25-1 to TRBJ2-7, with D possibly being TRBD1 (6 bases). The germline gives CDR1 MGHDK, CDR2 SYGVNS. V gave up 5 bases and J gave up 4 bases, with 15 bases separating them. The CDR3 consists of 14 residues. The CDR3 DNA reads TGTGCCAGCAGTCCAACAGGGATGGGTTACGAGCAGTACTTC. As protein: CASSPTGMGYEQYF.

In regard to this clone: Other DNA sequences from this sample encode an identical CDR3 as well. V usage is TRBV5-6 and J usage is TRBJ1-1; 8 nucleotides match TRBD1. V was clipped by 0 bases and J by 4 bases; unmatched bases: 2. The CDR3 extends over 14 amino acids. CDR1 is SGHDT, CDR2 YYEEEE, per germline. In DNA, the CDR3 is TGTGCCAGCAGCTTGGCAGGGGGCCGCACTGAAGCTTTCTTT. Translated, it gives CASSLAGGRTEAFF.

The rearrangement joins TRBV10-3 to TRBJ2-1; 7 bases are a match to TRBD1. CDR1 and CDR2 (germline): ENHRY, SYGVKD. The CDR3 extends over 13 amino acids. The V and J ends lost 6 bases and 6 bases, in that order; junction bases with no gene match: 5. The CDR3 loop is CAISRGQSNEQFF. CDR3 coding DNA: TGTGCCATCAGCCGGGGACAGTCCAATGAGCAGTTCTTC.

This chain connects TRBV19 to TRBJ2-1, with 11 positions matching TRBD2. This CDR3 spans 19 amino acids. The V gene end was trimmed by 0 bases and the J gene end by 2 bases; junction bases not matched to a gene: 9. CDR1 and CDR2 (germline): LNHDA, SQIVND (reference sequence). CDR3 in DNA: TGTGCCAGTAGTATAGAGGCTAGCGGGAGGCCTAACCCCTACAATGAGCAGTTCTTC. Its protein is CASSIEASGRPNPYNEQFF.

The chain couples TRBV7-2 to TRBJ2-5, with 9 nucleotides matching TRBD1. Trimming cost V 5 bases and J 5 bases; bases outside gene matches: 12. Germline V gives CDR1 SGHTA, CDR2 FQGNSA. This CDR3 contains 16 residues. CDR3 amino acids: CASSRGGTGRLETQYF. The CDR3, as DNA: TGTGCCAGCAGCAGAGGAGGGACAGGGAGATTGGAGACCCAGTACTTC.